Listed here is a single T cell receptor beta chain. Assay used: immunoSEQ multiplex PCR; TCRdb lists only in-frame clones, some missing. The data show approximately 37,000 clones, with approximately 88% seen just once and roughly a tenth held by the top ten. This record comes from a study of blood T cell repertoires in COVID-19. Study details: There were acute and convalescent COVID-19 samples, and they came from the United States, Italy and Spain.

The clonotype originates from a human donor in a cohort sampled during active COVID-19. Sequencing was performed on peripheral blood.

The CDR3 coding sequence is TGTGCCAGCAGTGACGGGACAGGGCAAAGCAAAAGGCAGTACTTC. It codes for CASSDGTGQSKRQYF. The J gene is TRBJ2-7, the V gene TRBV6-1; 9 bases are shared with TRBD1. CDR3 length: 15 amino acids. Germline CDR1 reads MNHNS; CDR2 reads SASEGT. Trimming removed 3 bases from V and 9 bases from J; junction bases left unmatched: 12.